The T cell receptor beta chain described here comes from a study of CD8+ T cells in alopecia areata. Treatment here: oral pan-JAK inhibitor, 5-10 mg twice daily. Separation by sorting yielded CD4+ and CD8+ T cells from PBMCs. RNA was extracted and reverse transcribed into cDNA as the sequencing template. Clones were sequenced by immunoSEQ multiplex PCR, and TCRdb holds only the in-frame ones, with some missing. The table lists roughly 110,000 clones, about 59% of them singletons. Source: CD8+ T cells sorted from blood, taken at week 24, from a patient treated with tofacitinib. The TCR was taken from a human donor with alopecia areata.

CDR3 sequence (DNA): TGTGCCAGCAGTGAAGGCGGCACCAACTATGGCTACACCTTC. Amino acid sequence: CASSEGGTNYGYTF. J is TRBJ1-2 and V is TRBV2, with D unresolved. The CDR3 loop spans 14 amino acids. Trimming removed 1 base from V and 2 bases from J, with 8 bases in between. Germline CDR1 and CDR2: SNHLY and FYNNEI.